This entry lists 28 T cell receptor beta chains sequenced from one sample in a study of blood T cells in healthy people across ages. A second roughly 6 to 11 cycle PCR used barcoded and J-beta primers. MiXCR, applied by TCRdb to the 5' RACE reads, yields one record per CDR3 protein. Here the sample spans about a million distinct CDR3 sequences, around 54% being singletons. Source material: blood. The receptor set was obtained from a woman aged 60-75 years in good health.

This chain connects TRBV27 to TRBJ2-1; D unclear. The CDR3 covers 13 residues. Germline V CDR1 and CDR2: MNHEY, SMNVEV (reference sequence). Trimming cost V 4 bases and J 9 bases, with 13 bases left between them. The CDR3 region has the DNA TGTGCCAGCAGTTCTTTCCCAGGCAGTGAGCAGTTCTTC. This codes for CASSSFPGSEQFF.

This chain's CDR3 is CASGVSGANVLTF. The CDR3 region has the DNA TGTGCCAGCGGGGTCTCTGGGGCCAACGTCCTGACTTTC. The chain combines TRBV27 with TRBJ2-6; D uncertain. Per germline, CDR1 MNHEY and CDR2 SMNVEV (reference sequence). The germline V and J ends were trimmed by 8 bases and 0 bases, with 5 bases remaining between them. This CDR3 is built from 13 residues.

J is TRBJ1-2 and V is TRBV10-3; D is perhaps TRBD1 (5 bases). CDR3 size: 16 residues. CDR1 and CDR2 from the germline V gene are ENHRY and SYGVKD. Trimming left V 0 bases short and J 1 base short, with 12 bases between. CDR3 protein: CAISESQGKGNYGYTF. CDR3 sequence (DNA): TGTGCCATCAGTGAGTCGCAGGGCAAGGGTAACTATGGCTACACCTTC.

The V gene is TRBV12-3 or TRBV12-4, the J gene TRBJ2-1, with TRBD2 matching 7 bases. Losses at the gene ends were 4 bases for V and 9 bases for J; bases not matched to a gene: 12. The CDR3 runs to 15 residues. The CDR3 reads CASSYIAGVSSEQFF. The CDR3, as DNA: TGTGCCAGCAGTTACATTGCGGGAGTTAGTAGTGAGCAGTTCTTC.

The chain has TRBV5-1 and TRBJ1-1, with no clear D. This CDR3 spans 16 amino acids. Germline CDR1 and CDR2: SGHRS and YFSETQ. V shed 0 bases and J shed 1 base, with 13 bases lying between them. The CDR3 here is CASSLASSGWNTEAFF. The CDR3 DNA reads TGCGCCAGCAGCTTGGCAAGTTCTGGGTGGAACACTGAAGCTTTCTTT.

This clonotype was seen only a few times. This chain uses TRBV3-1 with TRBJ1-2, with a weak D call TRBD1 (5 bases). The CDR3 is 15 amino acids. Germline loops: CDR1 LGHDT, CDR2 YNNKEL (reference sequence). Between the trimmed V and J ends, which lost 6 bases and 3 bases, there was a span of 17 bases. The CDR3: CASSGGRGADYGYTF. The CDR3 DNA is TGTGCCAGCAGTGGGGGGAGGGGCGCGGACTATGGCTACACCTTC.

This clonotype has more than one count but fewer than ten. V gene TRBV4-1 combines with J gene TRBJ2-5; 7 bases fit TRBD1. J gave up 0 bases and V 3 bases, and 10 bases lay outside the gene matches. The CDR3 is 17 residues long. Germline CDR1 reads MGHRA; CDR2 reads YSYEKL. The CDR3 protein is CASSQTPGQKYQETQYF. The CDR3 nucleotides read TGCGCCAGCAGCCAGACTCCGGGACAGAAGTACCAAGAGACCCAGTACTTC.

The V call is TRBV20-1, the J call TRBJ2-5; 7 bases are a match to TRBD1. The V and J ends lost 4 bases and 7 bases, in that order; junction bases with no gene match: 6. This CDR3 is built from 12 residues. Germline V gene sequence: CDR1 DFQATT, CDR2 SNEGSKA (reference sequence). CDR3 residues: CSATGTARTQYF. CDR3 nucleotides: TGCAGTGCTACTGGGACAGCCCGGACCCAGTACTTC.

The chain combines TRBV29-1 with TRBJ1-5, with unresolved D. Germline V CDR1 and CDR2: SQVTM, ANQGSEA. The length of the CDR3 is 13 residues. Trimming removed 3 bases from V and 7 bases from J, with 13 bases in between. The CDR3 DNA sequence: TGCAGCGTTGATAGCGGGTTCGGACAGCCCCAGCATTTT. This encodes CSVDSGFGQPQHF. The whole variable domain, remainder taken from reference TRBV29-1 and TRBJ1-5, is SAVISQKPSRDICQRGTSLTIQCQVDSQVTMMFWYRQQPGQSLTLIATANQGSEATYESGFVIDKFPISRPNLTFSTLTVSNMSPEDSSIYLCSVDSGFGQPQHFGDGTRLSIL.

The chain is built from TRBV28 and TRBJ2-4; TRBD2 matches 12 bases. The better agreement between TRBJ2-7 and the DNA end casts doubt on the J call. The germline gives CDR1 MDHEN, CDR2 SYDVKM. The CDR3 is 14 residues long. CDR3 DNA: TGTGCCAGCATCGGGGGGACTAGCGGGTACGAGCAGTACTTC. Protein: CASIGGTSGYEQYF.

V usage is TRBV29-1 and J usage is TRBJ2-5; 13 nucleotides line up with TRBD2. Germline CDR1 reads SQVTM; CDR2 reads ANQGSEA. The CDR3 is 15 amino acids. V dropped 3 bases and J dropped 2; count of bases not matched to a gene: 3. In DNA, the CDR3 is TGCAGCGTTGAGGGGACTAGCGGGACTCAAGAGACCCAGTACTTC. This gives the protein CSVEGTSGTQETQYF.

This chain connects TRBV9 to TRBJ2-3, with 9 bases lining up with TRBD2. V dropped 7 bases and J dropped 0; count of bases not matched to a gene: 12. This CDR3 comprises 17 residues. Germline V lookup: CDR1 SGDLS, CDR2 YYNGEE. CDR3 protein: CASGAPSGASSTDTQYF. In DNA, the CDR3 is TGTGCCAGCGGCGCTCCTAGCGGGGCTTCTAGCACAGATACGCAGTATTTT. The full variable domain, in which reference TRBV9 and TRBJ2-3 provide the parts outside the CDR3, is DSGVTQTPKHLITATGQRVTLRCSPRSGDLSVYWYQQSLDQGLQFLIQYYNGEERAKGNILERFSAQQFPDLHSELNLSSLELGDSALYFCASGAPSGASSTDTQYFGPGTRLTVL.

This clonotype was seen only a few times. This chain uses TRBV29-1 with TRBJ2-7, with 7 positions matching TRBD1. Germline trimming cut 6 bases from V and 0 bases from J; bases unmatched to any gene: 8. Per the germline V gene, CDR1 is SQVTM and CDR2 is ANQGSEA. The CDR3 is made up of 14 amino acids. In DNA, the CDR3 is TGCAGCGTCTCCGGGACAGCACGCTCCTACGAGCAGTACTTC. It is translated as CSVSGTARSYEQYF.

The chain joins TRBV5-1 to TRBJ2-4; D remains ambiguous. The CDR3 has 16 residues. Trimming took 2 bases from V and 15 from J, leaving 27 bases between them. Germline CDR1 and CDR2: SGHRS and YFSETQ. CDR3 bases: TGCGCCAGCAGCTTTGGGATCGTGACGGATCCGACCGTCCTGTACTTC. Translated: CASSFGIVTDPTVLYF.

This clonotype has only a few counts. The chain couples TRBV11-2 to TRBJ2-7; D is ambiguous. There are 14 residues in the CDR3. The ends were cut back, 8 bases at V and 0 bases at J, with 14 bases in the middle. Germline CDR1 reads SGHAT; CDR2 reads FQNNGV. The chain's CDR3 is CASLRRVSSYEQYF. The CDR3 DNA follows: TGTGCCAGCCTCCGCCGGGTTTCCTCCTACGAGCAGTACTTC.

This clonotype was seen a few times. The J gene is TRBJ2-4, the V gene TRBV21-1; TRBD2, the table's D call, was not compared with the DNA. The tail of the sequence fits TRBJ2-7 better, so the J call may be wrong. TRBV21-1 is assigned pseudogene status. The CDR3 loop spans 13 amino acids. The DNA of the CDR3 is TGTGCCAACCCCACGGAGGGGACCTACGAGCAGTACTTC. As protein: CANPTEGTYEQYF.

The rearrangement links TRBV2 to TRBJ2-7; a weak D match, TRBD2 (6 bases). CDR1 and CDR2 (germline): SNHLY, FYNNEI. Trimming left V 5 bases short and J 4 bases short, with 18 bases between. The CDR3 consists of 15 residues. CDR3 sequence reads: CASSPPGPGVYEQYF. Written as DNA, the CDR3 is TGTGCCAGCAGTCCACCGGGCCCGGGGGTTTACGAGCAGTACTTC. Combining the CDR3 with reference TRBV2 and TRBJ2-7 gives the whole variable domain EPEVTQTPSHQVTQMGQEVILRCVPISNHLYFYWYRQILGQKVEFLVSFYNNEISEKSEIFDDQFSVERPDGSNFTLKIRSTKLEDSAMYFCASSPPGPGVYEQYFGPGTRLTVT.

This clonotype was found a few times. The CDR3 sequence: CASSLGQGTSSSYEQYF. The CDR3 region has the DNA TGCGCCAGCAGCTTGGGACAGGGGACGTCTTCCTCCTACGAGCAGTACTTC. The rearrangement joins TRBV5-1 to TRBJ2-7, with TRBD1 identical over 8 bases. Germline assignment: CDR1 SGHRS and CDR2 YFSETQ. This CDR3 spans 17 amino acids. V trimming: 0 bases; J trimming: 0 bases; junction bases outside the gene matches: 8. The full variable domain, completed using reference TRBV5-1 and TRBJ2-7, is KAGVTQTPRYLIKTRGQQVTLSCSPISGHRSVSWYQQTPGQGLQFLFEYFSETQRNKGNFPGRFSGRQFSNSRSEMNVSTLELGDSALYLCASSLGQGTSSSYEQYFGPGTRLTVT.

This clonotype came up a few times. The chain couples TRBV7-2 to TRBJ2-3; 10 nucleotides align to TRBD2. The germline CDR1 and CDR2 sequences are SGHTA and FQGNSA. J was trimmed by 6 bases and V by 6 bases; bases with no gene match: 9. The CDR3 loop spans 15 amino acids. DNA of the CDR3: TGTGCCAGCAGTTCTAGCGGGAGTTGGGGGGATACGCAGTATTTT. Translating gives CASSSSGSWGDTQYF.

For this clonotype: One end of the junction is discordant with germline, which a read error may explain. The chain couples TRBV6-2 or TRBV6-3 to TRBJ1-1; D is undetermined. Germline CDR1 is MNHEY and CDR2 is SVGEGT. This CDR3 spans 11 amino acids. Here the CDR3 DNA reads TGTGCCAGCAGCTACTTGAGAGAAACTTTCTTT. Its protein is CASSYLRETFF.

The gene calls are TRBV7-2 and TRBJ2-3; a weak D match, TRBD1 (6 bases). The V end lost 4 bases, the J end lost 4 bases, and 15 bases lay between the germline ends. Germline values: CDR1 SGHTA, CDR2 FQGNSA. The CDR3 is 15 residues long. CDR3 nucleotide sequence: TGTGCCAGCAGCTCACAGGGCAAAAGCGCAGATACGCAGTATTTT. Amino acids: CASSSQGKSADTQYF.

This chain connects TRBV20-1 to TRBJ2-3; 9 positions agree with TRBD2. The CDR3 contains 14 residues. V trimming: 4 bases; J trimming: 4 bases; junction bases outside the gene matches: 6. Germline CDR1 and CDR2: DFQATT and SNEGSKA (reference sequence). The CDR3 bases are TGCAGTGCTACGGCGGGAGGGCCGGCAGATACGCAGTATTTT. Translating gives CSATAGGPADTQYF.

This clonotype appeared once. This chain links TRBV4-1 with TRBJ1-2, with a tentative D call TRBD1 (5 bases). The CDR3 is 15 amino acids. The V gene's germline CDR1 is MGHRA and CDR2 YSYEKL. V lost 0 bases and J 8 bases, leaving 16 bases between the germline ends. The CDR3 reads CASSQDRGQGRGYTF. DNA of the CDR3: TGCGCCAGCAGCCAAGATCGTGGGCAGGGTCGAGGCTACACCTTC.

This clonotype has just a few counts. The rearrangement links TRBV28 to TRBJ2-6; 8 bases match TRBD1. CDR3 length: 17 amino acids. The germline gives CDR1 MDHEN, CDR2 SYDVKM. J was trimmed by 1 base and V by 5 bases; bases with no gene match: 7. Here the CDR3 DNA reads TGTGCCAGCAGTGGGTCAGGGGGCATATCTGGGGCCAACGTCCTGACTTTC. Translation gives CASSGSGGISGANVLTF.

This clonotype was observed a handful of times. The chain links TRBV29-1 to TRBJ2-5; D gene uncertain. The V gene's germline CDR1 is SQVTM and CDR2 ANQGSEA. V was shortened by 3 bases and J by 4 bases, with 15 bases between the two germline ends. The CDR3 loop spans 14 amino acids. The CDR3 nucleotides read TGCAGCGTTGACCTAGGAGTGTATGGAGAGACCCAGTACTTC. Translation gives CSVDLGVYGETQYF.

This chain uses TRBV20-1 with TRBJ2-7, with D possibly TRBD1 on 5 matching bases. The CDR3 loop spans 14 amino acids. Germline-derived CDR1 and CDR2 are DFQATT and SNEGSKA (reference sequence). V was shortened by 3 bases and J by 4 bases, with 16 bases between the two germline ends. CDR3 DNA: TGCAGTGCTAGTCCCACAGGAGTGAGTTACGAGCAGTACTTC. Its translation is CSASPTGVSYEQYF.

This clonotype was seen repeatedly, ten times or more. This sequence joins TRBV4-2 and TRBJ2-1, with D tentatively TRBD1 or TRBD2 (5 bases each). V was trimmed by 1 base and J by 12 bases, leaving 13 bases between them. The CDR3 is 13 amino acids. The germline V gene encodes CDR1 LGHNA and CDR2 YNFKEQ. The CDR3 reads CASSQVEGPLQFF. The CDR3 region has the DNA TGTGCCAGCAGCCAAGTCGAGGGGCCTCTGCAGTTCTTC.

This clonotype showed up just a few times. The chain uses TRBV20-1 and TRBJ2-1; 8 bases line up with TRBD2. The junction had 9 bases not matched to a gene; V was cut back by 0 bases and J by 2 bases. The CDR3 has 17 residues. Germline CDR1 reads DFQATT; CDR2 reads SNEGSKA (reference sequence). DNA of the CDR3: TGCAGTGCTAGAGATTGGCGCCCAGCGGGAGCCTACAATGAGCAGTTCTTC. It encodes CSARDWRPAGAYNEQFF.